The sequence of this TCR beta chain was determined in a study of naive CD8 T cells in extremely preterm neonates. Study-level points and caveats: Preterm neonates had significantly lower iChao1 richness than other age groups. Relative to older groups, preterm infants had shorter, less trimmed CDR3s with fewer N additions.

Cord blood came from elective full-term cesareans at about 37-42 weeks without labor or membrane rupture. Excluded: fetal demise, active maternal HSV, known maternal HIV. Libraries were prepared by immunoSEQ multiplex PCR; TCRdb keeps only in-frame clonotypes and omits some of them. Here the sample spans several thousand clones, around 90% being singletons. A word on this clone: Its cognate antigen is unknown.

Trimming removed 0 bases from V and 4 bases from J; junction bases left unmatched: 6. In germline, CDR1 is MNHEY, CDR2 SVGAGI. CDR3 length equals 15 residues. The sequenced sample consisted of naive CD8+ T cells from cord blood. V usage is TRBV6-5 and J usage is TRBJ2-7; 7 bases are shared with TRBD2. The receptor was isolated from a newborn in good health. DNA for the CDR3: TGTGCCAGCAGTTACTCGAAGGGAGGGGCTTACGAGCAGTACTTC. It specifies CASSYSKGGAYEQYF.